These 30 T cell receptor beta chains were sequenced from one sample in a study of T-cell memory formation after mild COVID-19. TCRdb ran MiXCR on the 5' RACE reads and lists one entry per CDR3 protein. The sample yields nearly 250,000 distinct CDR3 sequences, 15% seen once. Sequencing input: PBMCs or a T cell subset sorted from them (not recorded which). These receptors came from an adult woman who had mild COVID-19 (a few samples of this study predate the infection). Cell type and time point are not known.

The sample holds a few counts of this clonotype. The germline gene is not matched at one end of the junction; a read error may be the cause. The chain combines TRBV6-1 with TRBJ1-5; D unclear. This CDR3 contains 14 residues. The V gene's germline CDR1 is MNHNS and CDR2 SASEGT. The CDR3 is CASIRVPGNQPQHF. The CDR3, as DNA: TGTGCCAGCATTAGGGTCCCGGGCAATCAGCCCCAGCATTTC.

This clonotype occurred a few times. CDR3 coding DNA: TGTGCCAGCAGTCGGACTAGCGGGATTGATACGCAGTATTTT. The encoded protein is CASSRTSGIDTQYF. The chain is built from TRBV12-3 or TRBV12-4 and TRBJ2-3; TRBD2 matches at 12 bases. V lost 5 bases to trimming and J lost 6 bases; unmatched junction nucleotides: 3. The CDR3 loop spans 14 amino acids.

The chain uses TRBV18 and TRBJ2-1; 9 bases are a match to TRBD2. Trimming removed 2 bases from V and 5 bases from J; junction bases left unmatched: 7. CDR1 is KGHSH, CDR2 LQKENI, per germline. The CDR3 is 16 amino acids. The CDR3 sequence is CASSPGLAGNNNEQFF. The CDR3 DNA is TGTGCCAGCTCACCAGGGCTAGCGGGAAATAACAATGAGCAGTTCTTC.

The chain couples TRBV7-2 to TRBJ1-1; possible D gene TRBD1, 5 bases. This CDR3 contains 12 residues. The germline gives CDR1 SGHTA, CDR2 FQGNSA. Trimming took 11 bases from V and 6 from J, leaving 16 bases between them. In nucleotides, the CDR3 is TGTGCCGTAGAGAGGGACGTTTCTGAAGCTTTCTTT. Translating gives CAVERDVSEAFF.

CDR3 sequence reads: CASSRQGMLVRTDTQYF. For the CDR3, the DNA is TGTGCCAGTAGTCGGCAGGGAATGTTAGTTCGGACAGATACGCAGTATTTT. This chain joins TRBV19 and TRBJ2-3; D possibly corresponds to TRBD1 (5 bases). The CDR3 extends over 17 amino acids. The germline V gene encodes CDR1 LNHDA and CDR2 SQIVND (reference sequence). Trimming removed 5 bases from V and 3 bases from J, with 21 bases in between.

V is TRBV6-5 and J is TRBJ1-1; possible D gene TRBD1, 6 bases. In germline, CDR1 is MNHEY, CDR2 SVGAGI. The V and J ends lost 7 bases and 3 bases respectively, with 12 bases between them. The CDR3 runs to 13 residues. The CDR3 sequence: CASIPTGYTEAFF. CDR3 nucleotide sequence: TGTGCCAGCATTCCGACAGGTTACACTGAAGCTTTCTTT.

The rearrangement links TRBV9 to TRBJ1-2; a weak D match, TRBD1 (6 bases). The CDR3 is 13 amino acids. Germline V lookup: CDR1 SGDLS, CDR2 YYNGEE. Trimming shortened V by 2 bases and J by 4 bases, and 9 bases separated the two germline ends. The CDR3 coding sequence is TGTGCCAGCAGCGTGGACAGCCTCTATGGCTACACCTTC. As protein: CASSVDSLYGYTF.

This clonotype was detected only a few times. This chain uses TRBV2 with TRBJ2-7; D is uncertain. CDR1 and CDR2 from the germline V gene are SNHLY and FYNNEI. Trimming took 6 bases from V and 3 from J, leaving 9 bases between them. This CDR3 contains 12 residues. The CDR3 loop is CASRNLGYEQYF. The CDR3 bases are TGTGCCAGCAGAAATCTTGGCTACGAGCAGTACTTC.

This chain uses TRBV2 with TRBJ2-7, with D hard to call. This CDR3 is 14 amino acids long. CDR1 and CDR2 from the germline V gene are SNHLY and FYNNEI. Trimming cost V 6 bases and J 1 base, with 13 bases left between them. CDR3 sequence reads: CASSDHWRSYEQYF. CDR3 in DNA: TGTGCCAGCAGCGATCATTGGAGATCCTACGAGCAGTACTTC. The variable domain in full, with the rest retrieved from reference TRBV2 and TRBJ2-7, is EPEVTQTPSHQVTQMGQEVILRCVPISNHLYFYWYRQILGQKVEFLVSFYNNEISEKSEIFDDQFSVERPDGSNFTLKIRSTKLEDSAMYFCASSDHWRSYEQYFGPGTRLTVT.

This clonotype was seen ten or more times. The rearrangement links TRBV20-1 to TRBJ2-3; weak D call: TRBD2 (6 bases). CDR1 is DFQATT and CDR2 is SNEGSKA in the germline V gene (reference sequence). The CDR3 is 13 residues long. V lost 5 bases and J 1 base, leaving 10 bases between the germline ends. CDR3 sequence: CSAEWGGTDTQYF. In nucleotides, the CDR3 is TGCAGTGCTGAGTGGGGGGGCACAGATACGCAGTATTTT.

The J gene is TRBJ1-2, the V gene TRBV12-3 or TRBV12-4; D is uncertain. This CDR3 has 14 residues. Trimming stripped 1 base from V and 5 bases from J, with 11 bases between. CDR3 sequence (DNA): TGTGCCAGCAGTTTAGGGACGAAGAAATATGGCTACACCTTC. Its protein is CASSLGTKKYGYTF.

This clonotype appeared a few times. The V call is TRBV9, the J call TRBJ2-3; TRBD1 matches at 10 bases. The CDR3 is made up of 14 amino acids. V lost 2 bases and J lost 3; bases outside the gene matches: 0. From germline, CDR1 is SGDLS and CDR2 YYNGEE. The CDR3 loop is CASSVDRGTDTQYF. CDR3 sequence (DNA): TGTGCCAGCAGCGTGGACAGGGGGACAGATACGCAGTATTTT.

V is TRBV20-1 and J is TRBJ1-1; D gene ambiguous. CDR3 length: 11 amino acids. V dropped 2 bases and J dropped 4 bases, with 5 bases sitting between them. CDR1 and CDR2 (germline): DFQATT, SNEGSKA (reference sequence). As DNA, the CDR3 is TGCAGTGCTAGACGAACCACTGAAGCTTTCTTT. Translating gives CSARRTTEAFF.

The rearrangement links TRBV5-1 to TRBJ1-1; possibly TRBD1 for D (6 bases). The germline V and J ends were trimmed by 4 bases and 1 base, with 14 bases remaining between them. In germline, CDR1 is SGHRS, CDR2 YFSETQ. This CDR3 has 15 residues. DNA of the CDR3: TGCGCCAGCAGCAAACAGGGTGGCCAGAACACTGAAGCTTTCTTT. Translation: CASSKQGGQNTEAFF.

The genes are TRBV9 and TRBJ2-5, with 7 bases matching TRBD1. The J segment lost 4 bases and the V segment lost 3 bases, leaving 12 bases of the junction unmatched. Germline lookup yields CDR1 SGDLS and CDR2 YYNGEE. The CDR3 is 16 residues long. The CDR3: CASSASPLDRVETQYF. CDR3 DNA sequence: TGTGCCAGCAGCGCCAGCCCCCTTGACAGGGTAGAGACCCAGTACTTC.

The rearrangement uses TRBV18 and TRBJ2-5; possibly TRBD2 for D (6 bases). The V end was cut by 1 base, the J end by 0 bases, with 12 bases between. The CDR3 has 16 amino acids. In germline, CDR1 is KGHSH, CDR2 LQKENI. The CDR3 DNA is TGTGCCAGCTCACCACGAGCGGGCCCGTACCAAGAGACCCAGTACTTC. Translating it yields CASSPRAGPYQETQYF.

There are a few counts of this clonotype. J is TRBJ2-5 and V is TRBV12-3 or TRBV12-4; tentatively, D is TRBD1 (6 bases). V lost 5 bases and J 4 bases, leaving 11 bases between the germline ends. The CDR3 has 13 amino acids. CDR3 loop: CASSPDRRETQYF. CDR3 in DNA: TGTGCCAGCAGTCCCGACAGGAGAGAGACCCAGTACTTC.

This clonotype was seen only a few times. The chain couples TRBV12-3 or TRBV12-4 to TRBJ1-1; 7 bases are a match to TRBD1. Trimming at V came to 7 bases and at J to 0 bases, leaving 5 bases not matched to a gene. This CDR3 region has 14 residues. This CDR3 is CASNLGQLNTEAFF. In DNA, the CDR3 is TGTGCCAGCAACCTGGGACAGTTGAACACTGAAGCTTTCTTT.

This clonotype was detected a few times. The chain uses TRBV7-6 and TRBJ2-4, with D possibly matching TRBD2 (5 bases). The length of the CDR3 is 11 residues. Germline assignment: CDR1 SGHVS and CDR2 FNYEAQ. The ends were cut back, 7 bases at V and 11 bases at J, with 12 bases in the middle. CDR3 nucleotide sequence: TGTGCCAGCACCTCCGGAGGATTTCAGTACTTC. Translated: CASTSGGFQYF.

CDR3 in DNA: TGTGCCAGCAGCTTAACTAGCGGGAGAAACAATGAGCAGTTCTTC. It encodes CASSLTSGRNNEQFF. The V gene is TRBV7-6, the J gene TRBJ2-1; 11 nucleotides align to TRBD2. The germline V gene has CDR1 SGHVS and CDR2 FNYEAQ. V lost 2 bases, J lost 5 bases, and 2 bases stayed unmatched. The CDR3 length is 15 residues.

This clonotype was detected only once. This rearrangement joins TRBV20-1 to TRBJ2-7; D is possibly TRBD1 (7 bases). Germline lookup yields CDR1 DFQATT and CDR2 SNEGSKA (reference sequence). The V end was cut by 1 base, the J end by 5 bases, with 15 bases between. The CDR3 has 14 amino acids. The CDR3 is CSARGQGGLNEQYF. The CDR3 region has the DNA TGCAGTGCTAGAGGTCAGGGGGGATTGAACGAGCAGTACTTC.

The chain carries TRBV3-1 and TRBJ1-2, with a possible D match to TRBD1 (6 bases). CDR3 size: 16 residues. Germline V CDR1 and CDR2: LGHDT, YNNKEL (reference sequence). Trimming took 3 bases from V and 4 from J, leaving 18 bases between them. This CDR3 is CASSQGRDTAVYGYTF. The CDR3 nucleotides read TGTGCCAGCAGCCAGGGCCGGGACACCGCCGTCTATGGCTACACCTTC. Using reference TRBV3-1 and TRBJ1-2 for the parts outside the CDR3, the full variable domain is DTAVSQTPKYLVTQMGNDKSIKCEQNLGHDTMYWYKQDSKKFLKIMFSYNNKELIINETVPNRFSPKSPDKAHLNLHINSLELGDSAVYFCASSQGRDTAVYGYTFGSGTRLTVV.

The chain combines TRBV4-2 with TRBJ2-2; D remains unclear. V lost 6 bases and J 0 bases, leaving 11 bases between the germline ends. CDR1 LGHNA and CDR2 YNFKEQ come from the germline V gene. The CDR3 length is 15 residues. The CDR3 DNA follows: TGTGCCAGCAGTGGGCCCGAAACGAACACCGGGGAGCTGTTTTTT. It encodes CASSGPETNTGELFF.

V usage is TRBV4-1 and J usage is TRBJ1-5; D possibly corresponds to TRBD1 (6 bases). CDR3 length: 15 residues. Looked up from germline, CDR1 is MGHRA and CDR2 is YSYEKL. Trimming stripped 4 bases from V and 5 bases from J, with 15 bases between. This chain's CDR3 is CASSLQGGVDQPQHF. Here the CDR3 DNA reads TGCGCCAGCAGCCTCCAAGGGGGGGTGGATCAGCCCCAGCATTTT.

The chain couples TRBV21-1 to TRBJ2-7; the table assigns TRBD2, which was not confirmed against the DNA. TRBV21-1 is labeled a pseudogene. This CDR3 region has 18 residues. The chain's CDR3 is CASSPPGTSGRAFHEQYF. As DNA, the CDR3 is TGTGCCAGCAGCCCGCCCGGGACTAGCGGGAGGGCCTTCCACGAGCAGTACTTC.

As DNA, the CDR3 is TGTGCCAGCAGTGAAGGGGGAGGAGGTTATGGCTACACCTTC. Encoded protein: CASSEGGGGYGYTF. The chain links TRBV2 to TRBJ1-2, with unresolved D. The germline gives CDR1 SNHLY, CDR2 FYNNEI. This CDR3 comprises 14 residues. The ends were cut back, 1 base at V and 5 bases at J, with 11 bases in the middle. Combining the CDR3 with reference TRBV2 and TRBJ1-2 gives the whole variable domain EPEVTQTPSHQVTQMGQEVILRCVPISNHLYFYWYRQILGQKVEFLVSFYNNEISEKSEIFDDQFSVERPDGSNFTLKIRSTKLEDSAMYFCASSEGGGGYGYTFGSGTRLTVV.

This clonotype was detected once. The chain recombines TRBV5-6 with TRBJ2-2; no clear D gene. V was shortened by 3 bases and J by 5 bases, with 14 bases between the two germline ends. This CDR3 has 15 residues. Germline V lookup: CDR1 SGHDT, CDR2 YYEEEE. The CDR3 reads CASSSASVKTGELFF. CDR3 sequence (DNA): TGTGCCAGCAGCTCGGCGAGTGTGAAGACCGGGGAGCTGTTTTTT.

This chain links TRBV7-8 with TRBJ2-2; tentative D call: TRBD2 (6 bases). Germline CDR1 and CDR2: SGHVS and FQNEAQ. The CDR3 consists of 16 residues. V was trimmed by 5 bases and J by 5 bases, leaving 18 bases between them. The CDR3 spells CASSRGGASQTGELFF. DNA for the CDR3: TGTGCCAGCAGCCGAGGAGGGGCTTCTCAGACCGGGGAGCTGTTTTTT. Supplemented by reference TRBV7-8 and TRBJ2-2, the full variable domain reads GAGVSQSPRYKVAKRGQDVALRCDPISGHVSLFWYQQALGQGPEFLTYFQNEAQLDKSGLPSDRFFAERPEGSVSTLKIQRTQQEDSAVYLCASSRGGASQTGELFFGEGSRLTVL.

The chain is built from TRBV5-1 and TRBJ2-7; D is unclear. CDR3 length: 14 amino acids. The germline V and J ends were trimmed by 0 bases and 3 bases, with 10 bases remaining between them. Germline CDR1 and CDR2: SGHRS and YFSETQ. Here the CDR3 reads CASSLVRWGYEQYF. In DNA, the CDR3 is TGCGCCAGCAGCTTGGTACGGTGGGGCTACGAGCAGTACTTC.

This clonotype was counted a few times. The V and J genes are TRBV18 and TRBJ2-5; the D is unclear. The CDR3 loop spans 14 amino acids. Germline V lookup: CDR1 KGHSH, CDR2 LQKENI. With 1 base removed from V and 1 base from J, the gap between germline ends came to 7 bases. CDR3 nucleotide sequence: TGTGCCAGCTCACCACTAAGGAGCCAAGAGACCCAGTACTTC. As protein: CASSPLRSQETQYF.